This passage covers 3 T cell receptor beta chains from one sample sequenced in a study of identical twins. TCRdb re-derived calls from the 5' RACE reads in MiXCR, one entry per CDR3 protein. Among 640,000 or so distinct CDR3 sequences listed, 6.1% were seen once. Material for sequencing was naive T cells sorted from blood. The source of these receptors is a young man in good health.

This clonotype was detected a few times. J is TRBJ2-3 and V is TRBV7-6; D not resolved. The CDR3 length is 16 residues. Trimming took off 0 bases at V and 0 bases at J, with 10 bases between the two ends. Per germline, CDR1 SGHVS and CDR2 FNYEAQ. Here the CDR3 reads CASSLAPPGSTDTQYF. The CDR3 region has the DNA TGTGCCAGCAGCTTAGCGCCCCCTGGAAGCACAGATACGCAGTATTTT.

In its sample, this clonotype was seen many times. The chain has TRBV12-3 or TRBV12-4 and TRBJ2-1; maybe TRBD2 (5 bases). The CDR3 runs to 16 residues. V shed 2 bases and J shed 3 bases, with 14 bases lying between them. This CDR3 is CASSLFAGQFYNEQFF. CDR3 sequence (DNA): TGTGCCAGCAGTTTATTTGCGGGCCAGTTCTACAATGAGCAGTTCTTC.

This clonotype was counted only a few times. The V and J genes are TRBV25-1 and TRBJ2-3; the match to TRBD2 covers 8 bases. Per germline, CDR1 MGHDK and CDR2 SYGVNS. J gave up 1 base and V 1 base, and 1 base lay outside the gene matches. This CDR3 region has 15 residues. The CDR3 DNA sequence: TGTGCCAGCAGTGAATTTAGCGGGGGCACAGATACGCAGTATTTT. As protein: CASSEFSGGTDTQYF.